Listed here are 9 T cell receptor beta chains from one sample, sequenced in a study of T cells in Graves' hyperthyroidism and ophthalmopathy. Amplified TCR beta CDR3 regions derived from RNA transcripts. First-round RT-PCR of the TCR CDR3 relied on the HTBI primer set. In TCRdb, the multiplex PCR reads were re-called with MiXCR into one record per CDR3 protein. The sample lists about 460,000 distinct CDR3 sequences; approximately 23% were seen once. Input material: blood. These TCRs come from a woman in her sixties or seventies with Graves' ophthalmopathy.

This chain links TRBV19 with TRBJ1-1; D gene ambiguous. With 8 bases removed from V and 5 bases from J, the gap between germline ends came to 24 bases. CDR3 size: 16 residues. The V gene's germline CDR1 is LNHDA and CDR2 SQIVND (reference sequence). The CDR3: CASPPAGFLKKTEAFF. The CDR3 nucleotides read TGTGCCAGTCCCCCGGCCGGCTTCCTGAAAAAAACTGAAGCTTTCTTT.

This clonotype came up a few times. The chain employs TRBV7-9 and TRBJ2-5; D is possibly TRBD1 (6 bases). The CDR3 is 14 amino acids. Deletions cut 1 base from V and 2 bases from J, with 8 bases between. Germline values: CDR1 SEHNR, CDR2 FQNEAQ (reference sequence). The CDR3 region has the DNA TGTGCCAGCAGCTTAGGCAGGGGTCAAGAGACCCAGTACTTC. Residues: CASSLGRGQETQYF. The full variable domain, with the rest looked up from reference TRBV7-9 and TRBJ2-5, is DTGVSQNPRHKITKRGQNVTFRCDPISEHNRLYWYRQTLGQGPEFLTYFQNEAQLEKSRLLSDRFSAERPKGSFSTLEIQRTEQGDSAMYLCASSLGRGQETQYFGPGTRLLVL.

This clonotype was observed many times. The V gene is TRBV12-3 or TRBV12-4, the J gene TRBJ1-5; the D is unclear. Trimming left V 8 bases short and J 5 bases short, with 16 bases between. The CDR3 is 14 amino acids. The CDR3 reads CASRPQRRDQPQHF. In DNA form, the CDR3 reads TGTGCCAGCCGACCTCAGCGTCGTGATCAGCCCCAGCATTTT.

This clonotype was counted ten times or more. This chain connects TRBV12-3 or TRBV12-4 to TRBJ1-6; the D is unclear. The CDR3 sequence is 20 residues long. V gave up 3 bases and J gave up 0 bases, with 21 bases separating them. The DNA for the CDR3 is TGTGCCAGCAGTTTCGGGAGCGGGCCCGGACGAAGCTCCTATAATTCACCCCTCCACTTT. Translating gives CASSFGSGPGRSSYNSPLHF.

The V call is TRBV20-1, the J call TRBJ2-7, with 7 bases aligning to TRBD2. The V gene end was trimmed by 6 bases and the J gene end by 3 bases; junction bases not matched to a gene: 5. This CDR3 contains 12 residues. Germline CDR1 DFQATT, CDR2 SNEGSKA (reference sequence). In DNA form, the CDR3 reads TGCAGTGCGGGAGGGGACTACTACGAGCAGTACTTC. Its protein product is CSAGGDYYEQYF.

This clonotype was seen only a few times. As DNA, the CDR3 is TGTGCCAGCAGCCAAGGACAGGGGGGACGGGGCGATGAGCAGTTCTTC. Encoded protein: CASSQGQGGRGDEQFF. The chain recombines TRBV3-1 with TRBJ2-1; 9 bases fit TRBD1. The CDR3 loop spans 16 amino acids. The V gene end was trimmed by 1 base and the J gene end by 8 bases; junction bases not matched to a gene: 9. The germline V gene encodes CDR1 LGHDT and CDR2 YNNKEL (reference sequence).

The rearrangement joins TRBV5-5 to TRBJ2-3, with 7 bases fitting TRBD1. In germline, CDR1 is SGHKS, CDR2 YYEKEE (reference sequence). The CDR3 has 14 amino acids. V shed 0 bases and J 5 bases; nucleotides not matched to a gene: 3. CDR3 nucleotides: TGTGCCAGCAGCTTGGTCAGGGACAGAGATACGCAGTATTTT. Residues: CASSLVRDRDTQYF. Full variable domain (missing parts from reference TRBV5-5 and TRBJ2-3): DAGVTQSPTHLIKTRGQQVTLRCSPISGHKSVSWYQQVLGQGPQFIFQYYEKEERGRGNFPDRFSARQFPNYSSELNVNALLLGDSALYLCASSLVRDRDTQYFGPGTRLTVL.

This clonotype was observed a few times. V gene TRBV15 combines with J gene TRBJ2-1; the match to TRBD1 covers 7 bases. CDR3 length equals 20 residues. J was trimmed by 4 bases and V by 4 bases; bases with no gene match: 22. Germline V CDR1 and CDR2: LNHNV, YYDKDF (reference sequence). CDR3 in amino acids: CATSTYTGQANAYSYNEQFF. The CDR3 DNA reads as TGTGCCACCAGCACCTATACCGGACAGGCGAACGCCTATTCTTACAATGAGCAGTTCTTC. Complete variable domain (other parts from reference TRBV15 and TRBJ2-1): DAMVIQNPRYQVTQFGKPVTLSCSQTLNHNVMYWYQQKSSQAPKLLFHYYDKDFNNEADTPDNFQSRRPNTSFCFLDIRSPGLGDTAMYLCATSTYTGQANAYSYNEQFFGPGTRLTVL.

The chain couples TRBV10-3 to TRBJ2-1, with TRBD2 identical over 11 bases. Germline CDR1 reads ENHRY; CDR2 reads SYGVKD. Trimming took 7 bases from V and 6 from J; bases not matched to a gene: 11. The CDR3 length is 16 residues. CDR3 residues: CAITGSGRALTNEQFF. The CDR3 DNA follows: TGTGCCATCACTGGTAGCGGGAGGGCGTTGACCAATGAGCAGTTCTTC.